The subject of this entry is one TCR beta chain. This specimen comes from a study of blood T cell repertoires in COVID-19. Study in general: Sites across the United States, Italy and Spain contributed samples from acute and convalescent COVID-19. T cells, B-cell-depleted T cells, or PBMCs provided the cDNA or gDNA that served as material.

Authors' analysis steps: Using reference gene primer amplification, nucleated cell counts were estimated. Clones were sequenced by immunoSEQ multiplex PCR, and TCRdb holds only the in-frame ones, with some missing. D and trimming were read from the DNA, whereas the V and J calls and clone size are those reported in that table. The table records fewer than 250,000 clones, about 83% of them present only once. The CDR3 is 13 amino acids. With 3 bases removed from V and 2 bases from J, the gap between germline ends came to 8 bases. Germline V gene data show CDR1 as SGDLS and CDR2 as YYNGEE. This TCR derives from a human donor in a cohort sampled during active COVID-19. This chain connects TRBV9 to TRBJ1-2; TRBD1 is a possible D gene (5 bases). The sample comprised peripheral blood. The CDR3 region is CASSARQNYGYTF. CDR3 nucleotides: TGTGCCAGCAGCGCCAGACAGAACTATGGCTACACCTTC.